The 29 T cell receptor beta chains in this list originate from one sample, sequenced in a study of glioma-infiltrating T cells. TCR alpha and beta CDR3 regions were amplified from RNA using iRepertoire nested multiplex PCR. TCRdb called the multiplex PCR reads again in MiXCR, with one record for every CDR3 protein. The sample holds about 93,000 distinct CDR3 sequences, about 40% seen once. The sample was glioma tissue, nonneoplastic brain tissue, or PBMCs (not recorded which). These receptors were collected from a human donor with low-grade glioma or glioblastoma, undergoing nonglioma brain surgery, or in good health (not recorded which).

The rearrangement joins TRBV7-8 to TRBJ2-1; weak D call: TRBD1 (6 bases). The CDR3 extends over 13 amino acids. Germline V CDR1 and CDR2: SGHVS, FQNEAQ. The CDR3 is CDSSLGQNNEQFF. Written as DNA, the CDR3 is TGTGATAGCAGCCTCGGACAGAACAATGAGCAGTTCTTC.

The CDR3: CASSQDRVGSNSGANVLTF. In DNA form, the CDR3 reads TGTGCCAGCAGCCAAGATAGGGTGGGCAGCAACTCTGGGGCCAACGTCCTGACTTTC. The chain joins TRBV3-1 to TRBJ2-6; no definite D call. This CDR3 contains 19 residues. Trimming pared 0 bases from V and 0 bases from J, leaving 15 bases between. Per germline, CDR1 LGHDT and CDR2 YNNKEL (reference sequence).

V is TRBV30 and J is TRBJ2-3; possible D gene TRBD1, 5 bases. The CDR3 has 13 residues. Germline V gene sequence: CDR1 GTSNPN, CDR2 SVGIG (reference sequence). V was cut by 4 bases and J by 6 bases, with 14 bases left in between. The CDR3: CAWNLAGQDTQYF. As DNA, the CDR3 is TGTGCCTGGAATTTAGCAGGGCAGGATACGCAGTATTTT.

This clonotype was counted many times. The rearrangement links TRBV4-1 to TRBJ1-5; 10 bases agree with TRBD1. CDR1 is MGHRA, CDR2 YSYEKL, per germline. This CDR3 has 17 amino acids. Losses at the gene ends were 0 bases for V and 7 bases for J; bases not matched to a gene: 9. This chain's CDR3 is CASSQDRGQGVGQPQHF. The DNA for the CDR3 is TGCGCCAGCAGCCAAGATCGTGGACAGGGGGTGGGACAGCCCCAGCATTTT.

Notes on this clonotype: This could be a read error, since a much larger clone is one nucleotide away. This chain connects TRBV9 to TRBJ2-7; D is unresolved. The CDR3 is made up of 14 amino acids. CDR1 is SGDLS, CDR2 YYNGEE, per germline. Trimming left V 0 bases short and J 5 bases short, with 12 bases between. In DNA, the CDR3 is TGTGCCAGCAGCGTAGGAGTTAGCTCACACGAGCAGTACTTC. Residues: CASSVGVSSHEQYF. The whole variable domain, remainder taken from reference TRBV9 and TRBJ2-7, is DSGVTQTPKHLITATGQRVTLRCSPRSGDLSVYWYQQSLDQGLQFLIQYYNGEERAKGNILERFSAQQFPDLHSELNLSSLELGDSALYFCASSVGVSSHEQYFGPGTRLTVT.

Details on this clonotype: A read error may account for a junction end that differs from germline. In nucleotides, the CDR3 is TGTGCCAGAAGTTTTTCCCTGAACACTGAAGCTTTCTTT. It is translated as CARSFSLNTEAFF. The V call is TRBV12-3 or TRBV12-4, the J call TRBJ1-1; D gene unclear. This CDR3 contains 13 residues.

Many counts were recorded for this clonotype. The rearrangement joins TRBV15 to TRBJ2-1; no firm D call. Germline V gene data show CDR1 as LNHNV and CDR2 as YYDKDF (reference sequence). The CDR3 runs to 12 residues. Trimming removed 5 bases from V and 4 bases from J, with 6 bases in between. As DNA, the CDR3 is TGTGCCACCAGCTTAGGGTACAATGAGCAGTTCTTC. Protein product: CATSLGYNEQFF.

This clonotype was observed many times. This CDR3 is CSASASQETQYF. The CDR3 DNA reads TGCAGTGCTTCGGCGTCACAAGAGACCCAGTACTTC. The V and J genes are TRBV20-1 and TRBJ2-5, with unresolved D. Per the germline V gene, CDR1 is DFQATT and CDR2 is SNEGSKA (reference sequence). The CDR3 is made up of 12 amino acids. V dropped 5 bases and J dropped 2 bases, with 9 bases sitting between them.

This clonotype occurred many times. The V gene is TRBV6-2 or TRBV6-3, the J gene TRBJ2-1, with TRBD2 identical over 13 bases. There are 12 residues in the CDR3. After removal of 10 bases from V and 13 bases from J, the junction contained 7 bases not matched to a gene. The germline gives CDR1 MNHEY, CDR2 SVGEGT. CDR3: CATETSGRPQFF. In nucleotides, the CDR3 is TGTGCCACCGAGACTAGCGGGAGGCCCCAGTTCTTC.

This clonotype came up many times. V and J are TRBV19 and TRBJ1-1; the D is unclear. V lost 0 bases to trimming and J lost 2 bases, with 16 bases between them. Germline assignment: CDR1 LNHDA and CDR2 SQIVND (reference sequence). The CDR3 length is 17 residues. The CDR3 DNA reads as TGTGCCAGTAGTATAGACGCCCCGTTGGCGGGAAACACTGAAGCTTTCTTT. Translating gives CASSIDAPLAGNTEAFF.

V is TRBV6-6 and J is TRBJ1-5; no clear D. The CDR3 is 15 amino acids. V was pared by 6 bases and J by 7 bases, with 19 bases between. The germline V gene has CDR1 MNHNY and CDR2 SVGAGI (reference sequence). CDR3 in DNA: TGTGCCAGCAGGGCAGGAGGCCCGGGTCCCCAGCCCCAGCATTTT. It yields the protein CASRAGGPGPQPQHF.

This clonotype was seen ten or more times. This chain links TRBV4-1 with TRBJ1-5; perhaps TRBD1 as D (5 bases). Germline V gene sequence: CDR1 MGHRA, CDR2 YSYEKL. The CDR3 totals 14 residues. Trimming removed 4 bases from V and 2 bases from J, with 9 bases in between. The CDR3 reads CASSPRDGNQPQHF. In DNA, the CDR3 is TGCGCCAGCAGCCCTAGGGACGGCAATCAGCCCCAGCATTTT.

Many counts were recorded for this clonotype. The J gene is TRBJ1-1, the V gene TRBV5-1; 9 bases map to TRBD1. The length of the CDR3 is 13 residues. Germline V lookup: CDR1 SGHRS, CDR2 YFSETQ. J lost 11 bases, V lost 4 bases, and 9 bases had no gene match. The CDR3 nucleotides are TGCGCCAGCAGCCCCATTACAGGGGGCAATGCTTTCTTT. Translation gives CASSPITGGNAFF.

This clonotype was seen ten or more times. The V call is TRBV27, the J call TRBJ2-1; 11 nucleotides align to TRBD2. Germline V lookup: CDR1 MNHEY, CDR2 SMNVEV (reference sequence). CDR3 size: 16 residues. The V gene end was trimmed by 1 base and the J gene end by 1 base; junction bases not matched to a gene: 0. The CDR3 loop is CASSLLAGGSYNEQFF. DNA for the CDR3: TGTGCCAGCAGTTTATTAGCGGGAGGGTCCTACAATGAGCAGTTCTTC.

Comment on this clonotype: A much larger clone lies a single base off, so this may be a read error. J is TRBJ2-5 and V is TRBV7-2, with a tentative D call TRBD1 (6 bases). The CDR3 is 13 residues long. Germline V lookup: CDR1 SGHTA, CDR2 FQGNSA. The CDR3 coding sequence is TGTGCCAGCAGACGCCGGGGACAAGAGACCCAGTGCTTC. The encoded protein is CASRRRGQETQCF.

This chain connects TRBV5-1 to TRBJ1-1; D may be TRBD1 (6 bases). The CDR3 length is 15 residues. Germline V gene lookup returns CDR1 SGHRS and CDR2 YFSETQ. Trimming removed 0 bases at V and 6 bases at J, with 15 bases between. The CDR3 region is CASSLVGGPGAEAFF. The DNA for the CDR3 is TGCGCCAGCAGCTTGGTAGGGGGGCCGGGCGCTGAAGCTTTCTTT.

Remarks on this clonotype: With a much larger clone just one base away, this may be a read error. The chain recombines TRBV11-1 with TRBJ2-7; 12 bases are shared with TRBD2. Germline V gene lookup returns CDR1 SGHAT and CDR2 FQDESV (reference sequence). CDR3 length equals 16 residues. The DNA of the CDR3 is TGTGCCAGCAGCTTCAGACTAGCGGGAGTGGGAGGCGAGCATTACTTC. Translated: CASSFRLAGVGGEHYF.

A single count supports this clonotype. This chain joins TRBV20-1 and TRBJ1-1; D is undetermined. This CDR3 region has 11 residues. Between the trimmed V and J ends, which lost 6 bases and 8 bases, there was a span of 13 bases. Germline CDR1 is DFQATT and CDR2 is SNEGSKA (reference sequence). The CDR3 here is CSAALRTEAFF. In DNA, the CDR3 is TGCAGTGCCGCGCTAAGAACCGAAGCTTTCTTT.

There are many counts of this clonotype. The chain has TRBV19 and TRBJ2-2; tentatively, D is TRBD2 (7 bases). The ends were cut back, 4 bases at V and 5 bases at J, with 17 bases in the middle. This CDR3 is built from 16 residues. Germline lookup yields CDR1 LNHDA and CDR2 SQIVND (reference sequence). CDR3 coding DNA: TGTGCCAGTAGTAATATACAGGGAGCGGGGACCGGGGAGCTGTTTTTT. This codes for CASSNIQGAGTGELFF.

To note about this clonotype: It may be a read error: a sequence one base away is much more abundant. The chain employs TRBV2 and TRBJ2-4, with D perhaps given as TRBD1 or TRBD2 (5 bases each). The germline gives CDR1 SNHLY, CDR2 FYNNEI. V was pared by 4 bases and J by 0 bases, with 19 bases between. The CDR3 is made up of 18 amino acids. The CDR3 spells CASSGRGAADLAKNIQYF. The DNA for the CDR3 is TGTGCCAGCAGTGGACGAGGGGCGGCGGACCTAGCCAAAAACATTCAGTACTTC.

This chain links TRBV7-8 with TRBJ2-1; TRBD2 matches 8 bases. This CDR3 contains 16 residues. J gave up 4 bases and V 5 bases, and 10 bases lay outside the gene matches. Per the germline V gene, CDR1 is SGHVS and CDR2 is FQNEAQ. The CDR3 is CASSQKSGSVYNEQFF. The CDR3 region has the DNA TGTGCCAGCAGCCAGAAGAGCGGGAGCGTTTACAATGAGCAGTTCTTC.

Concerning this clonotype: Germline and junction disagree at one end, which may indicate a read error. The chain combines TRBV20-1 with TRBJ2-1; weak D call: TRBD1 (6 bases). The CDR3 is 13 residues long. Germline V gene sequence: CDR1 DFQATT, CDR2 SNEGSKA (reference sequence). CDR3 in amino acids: CSSRGGRFHEQFF. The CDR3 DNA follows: TGCAGTTCTAGAGGGGGACGGTTTCATGAGCAGTTCTTC.

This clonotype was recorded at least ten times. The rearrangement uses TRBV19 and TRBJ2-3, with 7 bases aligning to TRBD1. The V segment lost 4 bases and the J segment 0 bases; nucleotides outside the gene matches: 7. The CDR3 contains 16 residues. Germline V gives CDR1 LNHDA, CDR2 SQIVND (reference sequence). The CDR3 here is CASSTRQGKSTDTQYF. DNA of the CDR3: TGTGCCAGTAGTACTCGACAGGGAAAGAGCACAGATACGCAGTATTTT.

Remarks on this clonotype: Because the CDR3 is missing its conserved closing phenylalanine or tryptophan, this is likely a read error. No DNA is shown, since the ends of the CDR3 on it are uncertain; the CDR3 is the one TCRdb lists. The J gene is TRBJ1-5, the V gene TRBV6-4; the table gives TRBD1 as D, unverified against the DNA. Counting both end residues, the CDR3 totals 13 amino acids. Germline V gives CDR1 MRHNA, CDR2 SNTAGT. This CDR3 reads CASSSGFGQPPHY.

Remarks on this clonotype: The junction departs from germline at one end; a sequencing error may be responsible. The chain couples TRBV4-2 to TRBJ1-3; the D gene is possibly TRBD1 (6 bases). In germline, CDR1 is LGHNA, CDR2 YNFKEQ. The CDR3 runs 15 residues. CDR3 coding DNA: TGTGCCAGCAGCCAAAGGGGGGTAGATGGAGACACCATACATTTT. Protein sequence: CASSQRGVDGDTIHF.

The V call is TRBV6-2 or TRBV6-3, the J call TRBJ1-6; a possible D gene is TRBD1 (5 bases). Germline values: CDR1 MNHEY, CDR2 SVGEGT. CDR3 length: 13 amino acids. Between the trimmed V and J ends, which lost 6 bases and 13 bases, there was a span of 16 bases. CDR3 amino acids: CASRLDRESPLHF. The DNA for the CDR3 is TGTGCCAGCAGGCTTGACAGAGAGTCTCCCCTCCACTTT.

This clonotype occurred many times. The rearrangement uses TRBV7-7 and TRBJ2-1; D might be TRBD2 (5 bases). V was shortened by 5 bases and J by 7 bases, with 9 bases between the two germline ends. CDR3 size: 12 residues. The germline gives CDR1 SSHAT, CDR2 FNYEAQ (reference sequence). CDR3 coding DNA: TGTGCCAGCAGCAGCACGGGGAATGAGCAGTTCTTC. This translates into CASSSTGNEQFF. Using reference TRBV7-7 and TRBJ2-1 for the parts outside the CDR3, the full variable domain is GAGVSQSPRYKVTKRGQDVTLRCDPISSHATLYWYQQALGQGPEFLTYFNYEAQPDKSGLPSDRFSAERPEGSISTLTIQRTEQRDSAMYRCASSSTGNEQFFGPGTRLTVL.

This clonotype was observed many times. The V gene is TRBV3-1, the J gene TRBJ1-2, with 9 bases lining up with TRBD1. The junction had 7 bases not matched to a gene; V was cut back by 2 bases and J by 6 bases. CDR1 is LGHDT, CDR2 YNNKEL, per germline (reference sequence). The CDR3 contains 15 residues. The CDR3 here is CASSQLRTGEDGYTF. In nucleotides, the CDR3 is TGTGCCAGCAGCCAACTCCGGACAGGGGAGGATGGCTACACCTTC.

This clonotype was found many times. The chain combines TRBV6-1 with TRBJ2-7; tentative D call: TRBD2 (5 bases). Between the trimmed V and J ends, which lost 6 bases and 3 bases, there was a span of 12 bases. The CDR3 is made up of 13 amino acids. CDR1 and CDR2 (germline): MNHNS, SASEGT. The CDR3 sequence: CASSRGSSYEQYF. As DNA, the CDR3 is TGTGCCAGCAGCCGGGGATCGAGCTACGAGCAGTACTTC.